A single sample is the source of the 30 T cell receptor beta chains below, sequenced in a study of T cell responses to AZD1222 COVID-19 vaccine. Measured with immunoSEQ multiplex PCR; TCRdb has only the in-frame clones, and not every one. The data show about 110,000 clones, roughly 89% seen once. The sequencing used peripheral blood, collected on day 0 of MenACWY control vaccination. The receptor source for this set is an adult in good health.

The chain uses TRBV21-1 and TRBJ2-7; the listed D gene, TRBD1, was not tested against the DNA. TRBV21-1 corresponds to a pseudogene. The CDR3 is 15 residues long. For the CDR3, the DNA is TGTGCCAGCAGCGCCCGGACAGGGGGGTTTAGGGAGCAGTACTTC. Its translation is CASSARTGGFREQYF.

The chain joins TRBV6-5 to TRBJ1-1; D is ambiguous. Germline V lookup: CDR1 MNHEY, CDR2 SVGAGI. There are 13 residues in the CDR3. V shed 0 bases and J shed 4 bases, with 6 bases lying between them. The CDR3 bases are TGTGCCAGCAGTTACTCTTGGGTCACTGAAGCTTTCTTT. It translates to CASSYSWVTEAFF.

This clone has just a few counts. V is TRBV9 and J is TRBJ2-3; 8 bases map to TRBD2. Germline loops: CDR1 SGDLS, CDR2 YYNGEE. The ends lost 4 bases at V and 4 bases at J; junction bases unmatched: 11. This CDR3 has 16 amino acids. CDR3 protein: CASSPPSSGGADTQYF. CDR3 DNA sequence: TGTGCCAGCAGCCCACCGTCTTCGGGGGGGGCAGATACGCAGTATTTT.

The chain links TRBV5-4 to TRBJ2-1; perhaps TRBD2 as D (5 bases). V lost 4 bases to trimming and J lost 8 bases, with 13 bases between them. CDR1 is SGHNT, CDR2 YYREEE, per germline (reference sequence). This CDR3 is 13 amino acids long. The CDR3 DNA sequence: TGTGCCAGCAGCCACCCTGCGGGCGATGAGCAGTTCTTC. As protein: CASSHPAGDEQFF.

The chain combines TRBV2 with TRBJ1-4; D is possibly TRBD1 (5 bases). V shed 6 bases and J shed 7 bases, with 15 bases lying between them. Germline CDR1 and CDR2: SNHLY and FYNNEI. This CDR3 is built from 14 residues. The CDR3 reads CASRDGTYGEKLFF. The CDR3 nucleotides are TGTGCCAGCAGAGACGGGACCTATGGTGAAAAACTGTTTTTT.

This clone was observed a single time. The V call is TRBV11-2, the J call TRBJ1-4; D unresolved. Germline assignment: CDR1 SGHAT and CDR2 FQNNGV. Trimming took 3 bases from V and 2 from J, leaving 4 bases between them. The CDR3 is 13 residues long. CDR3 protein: CASSFSTNEKLFF. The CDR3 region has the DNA TGTGCCAGCAGCTTTTCGACTAATGAAAAACTGTTTTTT.

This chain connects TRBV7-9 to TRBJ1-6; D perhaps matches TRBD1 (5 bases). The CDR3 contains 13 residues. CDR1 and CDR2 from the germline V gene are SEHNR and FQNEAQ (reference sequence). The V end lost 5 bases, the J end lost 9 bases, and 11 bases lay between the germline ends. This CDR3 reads CASSQQDLSPLHF. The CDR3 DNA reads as TGTGCCAGCAGCCAACAGGACCTTTCACCCCTCCACTTT.

The CDR3 sequence is CASSKGGGLNTEAFF. CDR3 DNA sequence: TGTGCCAGCAGCAAGGGTGGGGGCCTGAACACTGAAGCTTTCTTT. The chain recombines TRBV2 with TRBJ1-1; D is perhaps TRBD1 (6 bases). The CDR3 extends over 15 amino acids. Trimming removed 6 bases from V and 0 bases from J, with 14 bases in between. CDR1 is SNHLY, CDR2 FYNNEI, per germline.

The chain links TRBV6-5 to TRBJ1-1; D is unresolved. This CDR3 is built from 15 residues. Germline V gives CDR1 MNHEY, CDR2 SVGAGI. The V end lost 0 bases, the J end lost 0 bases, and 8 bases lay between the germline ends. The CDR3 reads CASSYSSALNTEAFF. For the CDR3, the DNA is TGTGCCAGCAGTTACTCATCGGCCTTGAACACTGAAGCTTTCTTT.

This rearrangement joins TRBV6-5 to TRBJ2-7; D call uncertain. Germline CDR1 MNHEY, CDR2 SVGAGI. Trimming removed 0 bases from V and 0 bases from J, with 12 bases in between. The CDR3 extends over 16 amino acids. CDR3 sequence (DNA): TGTGCCAGCAGTTACTCGGGTTATGTGAGCTCCTACGAGCAGTACTTC. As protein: CASSYSGYVSSYEQYF.

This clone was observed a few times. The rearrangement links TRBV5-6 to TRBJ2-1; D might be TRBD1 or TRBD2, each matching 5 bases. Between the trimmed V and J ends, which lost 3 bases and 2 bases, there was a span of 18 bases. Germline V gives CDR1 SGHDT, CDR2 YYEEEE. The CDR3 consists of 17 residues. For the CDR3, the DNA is TGTGCCAGCAGCTCCCCTGGGGCGGACTCAACCTACAATGAGCAGTTCTTC. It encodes CASSSPGADSTYNEQFF.

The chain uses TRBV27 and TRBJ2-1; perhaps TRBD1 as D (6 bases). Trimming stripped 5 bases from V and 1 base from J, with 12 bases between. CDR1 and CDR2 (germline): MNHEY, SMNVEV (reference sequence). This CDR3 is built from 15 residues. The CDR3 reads CASSTGFGSYNEQFF. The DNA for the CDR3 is TGTGCCAGCAGTACAGGGTTTGGGTCCTACAATGAGCAGTTCTTC.

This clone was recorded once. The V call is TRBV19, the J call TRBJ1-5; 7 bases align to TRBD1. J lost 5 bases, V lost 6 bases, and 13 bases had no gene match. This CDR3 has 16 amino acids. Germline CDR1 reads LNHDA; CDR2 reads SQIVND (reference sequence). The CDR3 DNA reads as TGTGCCAGTAGACCAGAGGGGGGCAGGGGGTATCAGCCCCAGCATTTT. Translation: CASRPEGGRGYQPQHF.

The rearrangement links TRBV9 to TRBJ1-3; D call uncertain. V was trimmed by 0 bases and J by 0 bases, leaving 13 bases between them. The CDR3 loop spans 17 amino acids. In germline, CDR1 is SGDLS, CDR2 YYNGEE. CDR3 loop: CASSVALGPSSGNTIYF. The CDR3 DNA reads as TGTGCCAGCAGCGTAGCTCTGGGCCCAAGCTCTGGAAACACCATATATTTT.

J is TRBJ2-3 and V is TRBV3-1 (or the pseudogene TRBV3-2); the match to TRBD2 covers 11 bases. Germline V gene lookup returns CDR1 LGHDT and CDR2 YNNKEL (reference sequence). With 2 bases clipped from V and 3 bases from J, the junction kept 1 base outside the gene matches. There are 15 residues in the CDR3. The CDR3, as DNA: TGTGCCAGCAGCCAATCTAGCGGGGGGACAGATACGCAGTATTTT. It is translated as CASSQSSGGTDTQYF.

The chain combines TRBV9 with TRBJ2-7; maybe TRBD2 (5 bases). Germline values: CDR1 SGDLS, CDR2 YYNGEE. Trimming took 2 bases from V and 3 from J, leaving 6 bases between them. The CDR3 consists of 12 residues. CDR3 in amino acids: CASSVRVYEQYF. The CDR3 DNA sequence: TGTGCCAGCAGCGTGAGGGTCTACGAGCAGTACTTC.

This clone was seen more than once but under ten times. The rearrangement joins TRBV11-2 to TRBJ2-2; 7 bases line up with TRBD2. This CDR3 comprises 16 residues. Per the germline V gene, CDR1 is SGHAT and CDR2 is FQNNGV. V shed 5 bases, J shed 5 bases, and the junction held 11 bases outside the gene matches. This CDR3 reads CASSPSAGVLTGELFF. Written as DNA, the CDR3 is TGTGCCAGCAGCCCGTCGGCGGGGGTTTTAACCGGGGAGCTGTTTTTT.

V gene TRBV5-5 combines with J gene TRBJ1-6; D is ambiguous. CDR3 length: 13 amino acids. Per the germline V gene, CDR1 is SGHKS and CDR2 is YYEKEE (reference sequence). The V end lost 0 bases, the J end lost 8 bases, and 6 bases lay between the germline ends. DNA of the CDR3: TGTGCCAGCAGCTTGGGCCGGGATTCACCCCTCCACTTT. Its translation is CASSLGRDSPLHF.

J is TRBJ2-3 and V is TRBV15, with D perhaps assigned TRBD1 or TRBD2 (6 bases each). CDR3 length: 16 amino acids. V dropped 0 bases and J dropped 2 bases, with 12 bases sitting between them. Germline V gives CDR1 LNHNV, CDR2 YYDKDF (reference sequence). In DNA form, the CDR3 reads TGTGCCACCAGCAGAGATAGGGGGGCCAACACAGATACGCAGTATTTT. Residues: CATSRDRGANTDTQYF.

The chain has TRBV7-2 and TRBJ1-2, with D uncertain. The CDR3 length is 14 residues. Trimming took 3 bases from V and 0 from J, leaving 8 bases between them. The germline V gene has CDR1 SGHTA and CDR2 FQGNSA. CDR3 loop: CASSFKGSNYGYTF. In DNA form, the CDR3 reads TGTGCCAGCAGCTTTAAGGGCTCTAACTATGGCTACACCTTC.

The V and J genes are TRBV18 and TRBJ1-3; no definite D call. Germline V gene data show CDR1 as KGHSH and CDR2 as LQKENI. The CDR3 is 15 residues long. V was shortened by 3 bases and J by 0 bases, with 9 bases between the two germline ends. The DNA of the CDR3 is TGTGCCAGCTCACCCCAGGATCCCTCTGGAAACACCATATATTTT. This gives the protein CASSPQDPSGNTIYF.

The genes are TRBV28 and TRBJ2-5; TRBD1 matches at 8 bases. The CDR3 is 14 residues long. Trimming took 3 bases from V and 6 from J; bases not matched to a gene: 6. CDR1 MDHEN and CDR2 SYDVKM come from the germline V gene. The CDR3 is CASSFPGQGKTQYF. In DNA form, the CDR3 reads TGTGCCAGCAGTTTCCCTGGACAGGGCAAGACCCAGTACTTC.

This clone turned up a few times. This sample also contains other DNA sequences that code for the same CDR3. The CDR3 bases are TGTGCCAGCAGCTTAGTCGGCAGGAGCTCCTACAATGAGCAGTTCTTC. Protein sequence: CASSLVGRSSYNEQFF. V usage is TRBV7-2 and J usage is TRBJ2-1; D not resolved. CDR3 length: 16 residues. V dropped 1 base and J dropped 0 bases, with 10 bases sitting between them. Per the germline V gene, CDR1 is SGHTA and CDR2 is FQGNSA.

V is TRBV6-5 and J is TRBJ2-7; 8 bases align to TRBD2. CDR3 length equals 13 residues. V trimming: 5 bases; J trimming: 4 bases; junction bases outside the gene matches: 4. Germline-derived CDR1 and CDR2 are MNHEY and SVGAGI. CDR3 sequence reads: CASSPGLGYEQYF. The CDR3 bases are TGTGCCAGCAGTCCGGGACTAGGTTACGAGCAGTACTTC.

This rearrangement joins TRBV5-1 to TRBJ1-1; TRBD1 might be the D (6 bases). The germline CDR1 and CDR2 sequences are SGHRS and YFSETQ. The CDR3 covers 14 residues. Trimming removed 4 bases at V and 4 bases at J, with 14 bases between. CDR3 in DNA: TGCGCCAGCAGCCCCTTCCCAGGGGCCACTGAAGCTTTCTTT. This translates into CASSPFPGATEAFF. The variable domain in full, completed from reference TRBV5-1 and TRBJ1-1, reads KAGVTQTPRYLIKTRGQQVTLSCSPISGHRSVSWYQQTPGQGLQFLFEYFSETQRNKGNFPGRFSGRQFSNSRSEMNVSTLELGDSALYLCASSPFPGATEAFFGQGTRLTVV.

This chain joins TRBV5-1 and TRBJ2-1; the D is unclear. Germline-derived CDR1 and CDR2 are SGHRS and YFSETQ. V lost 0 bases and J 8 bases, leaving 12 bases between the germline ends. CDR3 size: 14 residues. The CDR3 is CASSLAARVYEQFF. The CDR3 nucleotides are TGCGCCAGCAGCTTGGCCGCCCGGGTGTATGAGCAGTTCTTC.

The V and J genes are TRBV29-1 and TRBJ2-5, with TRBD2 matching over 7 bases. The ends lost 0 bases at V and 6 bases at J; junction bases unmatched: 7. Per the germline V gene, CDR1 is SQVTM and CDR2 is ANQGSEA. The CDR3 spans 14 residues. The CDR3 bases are TGCAGCGTTGAAGATCACGGGGGGATGCAGACCCAGTACTTC. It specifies CSVEDHGGMQTQYF. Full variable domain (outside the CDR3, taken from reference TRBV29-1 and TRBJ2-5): SAVISQKPSRDICQRGTSLTIQCQVDSQVTMMFWYRQQPGQSLTLIATANQGSEATYESGFVIDKFPISRPNLTFSTLTVSNMSPEDSSIYLCSVEDHGGMQTQYFGPGTRLLVL.

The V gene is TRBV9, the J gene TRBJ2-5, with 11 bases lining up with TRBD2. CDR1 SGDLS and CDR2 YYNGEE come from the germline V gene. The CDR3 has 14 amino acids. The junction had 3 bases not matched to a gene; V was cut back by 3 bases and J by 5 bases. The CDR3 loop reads CASSGSSGGETQYF. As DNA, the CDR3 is TGTGCCAGCAGCGGGTCTAGCGGGGGGGAGACCCAGTACTTC.

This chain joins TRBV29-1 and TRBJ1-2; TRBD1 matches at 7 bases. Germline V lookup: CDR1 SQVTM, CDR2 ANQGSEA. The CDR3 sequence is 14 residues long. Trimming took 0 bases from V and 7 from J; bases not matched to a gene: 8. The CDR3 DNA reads TGCAGCGTTGAAGACCAACAGGGGTACGGTGGCTACACCTTC. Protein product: CSVEDQQGYGGYTF.

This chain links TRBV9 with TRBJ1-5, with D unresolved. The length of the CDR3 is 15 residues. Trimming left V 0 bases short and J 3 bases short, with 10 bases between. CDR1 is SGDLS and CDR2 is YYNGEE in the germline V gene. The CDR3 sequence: CASSVGRADNQPQHF. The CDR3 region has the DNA TGTGCCAGCAGCGTAGGTCGGGCAGACAATCAGCCCCAGCATTTT.